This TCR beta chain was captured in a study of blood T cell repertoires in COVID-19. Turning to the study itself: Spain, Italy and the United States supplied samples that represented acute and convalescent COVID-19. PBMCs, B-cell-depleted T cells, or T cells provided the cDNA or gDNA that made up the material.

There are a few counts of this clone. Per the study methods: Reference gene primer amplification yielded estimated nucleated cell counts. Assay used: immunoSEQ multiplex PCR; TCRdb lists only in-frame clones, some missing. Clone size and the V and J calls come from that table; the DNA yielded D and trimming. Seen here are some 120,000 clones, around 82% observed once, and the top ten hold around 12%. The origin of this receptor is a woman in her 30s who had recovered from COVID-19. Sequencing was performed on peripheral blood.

The chain's CDR3 is CASSLTSGYEQFF. Here the CDR3 DNA reads TGTGCCAGCAGCTTGACTAGCGGCTATGAGCAGTTCTTC. The rearrangement joins TRBV7-3 to TRBJ2-1, with TRBD2 matching 9 bases. This CDR3 is 13 amino acids long. V shed 3 bases and J 8 bases; nucleotides not matched to a gene: 2. From germline, CDR1 is SGHTA and CDR2 FQGTGA.